This T cell receptor beta chain was captured by sequencing in a study of post-analysis software for immune sequencing data. Overall study context: Relapsing-remitting, secondary progressive and progressive-relapsing multiple sclerosis were all included among the disease courses. The study's findings and limits: Among about 5 TRBV segments more frequent in patients than controls were TRBV5-6, TRBV5-1 and TRBV20-1.

Germline V gene data show CDR1 as SEHNR and CDR2 as FQNEAQ (reference sequence). This CDR3 comprises 16 residues. V shed 4 bases, J shed 4 bases, and the junction held 11 bases outside the gene matches. Note on this clonotype: Its matching antigen is unknown.

Unique molecular identifiers featured in each of the TCR beta cDNA libraries. TCRdb recomputed calls from the PCR reads with MiXCR, one row per CDR3 protein. The sample comprises hundreds of thousands of distinct CDR3 sequences, 53% of which are singletons, and approximately 4.5% rests with the top ten. V gene TRBV7-9 combines with J gene TRBJ1-2; 8 bases fit TRBD1. The sequenced sample consisted of blood. This clonotype was sampled from a girl aged 5 to 17 with multiple sclerosis. The CDR3 loop reads CASSWGQAIRIYGYTF. As DNA, the CDR3 is TGTGCCAGCAGCTGGGGACAGGCAATCCGGATCTATGGCTACACCTTC.